A single sample is the source of the 15 T cell receptor beta chains below, sequenced in a study of T cell changes during pregnancy in multiple sclerosis. Sequencing was performed with immunoSEQ multiplex PCR; in TCRdb, only in-frame clones are kept and a portion is missing. The table has around 50,000 clones, over 80% seen once. Source: CD4+ T cells from peripheral blood mononuclear cells, taken after pregnancy. The receptors were sampled from a female donor with multiple sclerosis, enrolled in a pregnancy study.

This clone turned up a few times. The V and J genes are TRBV7-9 and TRBJ1-6; TRBD1 matches at 8 bases. This CDR3 comprises 17 residues. Germline V lookup: CDR1 SEHNR, CDR2 FQNEAQ (reference sequence). The junction had 10 bases not matched to a gene; V was cut back by 0 bases and J by 9 bases. CDR3 DNA sequence: TGTGCCAGCAGCTTAGCGGGTGGGCAGGGGGCGAGTTCACCCCTCCACTTT. Translated: CASSLAGGQGASSPLHF.

This sequence joins TRBV30 and TRBJ1-4; weak D call: TRBD1 (6 bases). The ends were cut back, 4 bases at V and 5 bases at J, with 8 bases in the middle. This CDR3 region has 12 residues. Germline V gene data show CDR1 as GTSNPN and CDR2 as SVGIG (reference sequence). CDR3 coding DNA: TGTGCCTGGACAGGGGAAAATGAAAAACTGTTTTTT. Translation: CAWTGENEKLFF.

This sequence joins TRBV19 and TRBJ1-6; D unresolved. Deletions cut 6 bases from V and 8 bases from J, with 11 bases between. The CDR3 consists of 13 residues. The V gene's germline CDR1 is LNHDA and CDR2 SQIVND (reference sequence). Here the CDR3 reads CASSRGIHSPLHF. CDR3 bases: TGTGCCAGTAGCCGGGGAATTCATTCACCCCTCCACTTT.

Of note for this clone: The sample holds other DNA sequences that translate to the same CDR3. The J gene is TRBJ1-1, the V gene TRBV18; 7 bases fit TRBD1. This CDR3 is 14 amino acids long. Germline V CDR1 and CDR2: KGHSH, LQKENI. Trimming took 3 bases from V and 0 from J; bases not matched to a gene: 1. CDR3 in amino acids: CASSPDRLNTEAFF. In DNA form, the CDR3 reads TGTGCCAGCTCACCGGACAGGTTGAACACTGAAGCTTTCTTT.

This chain joins TRBV30 and TRBJ2-1; D may be TRBD2 (6 bases). This CDR3 is built from 13 residues. The V end was cut by 0 bases, the J end by 3 bases, with 6 bases between. CDR1 is GTSNPN, CDR2 SVGIG, per germline (reference sequence). The CDR3 DNA follows: TGTGCCTGGAGTGTCGGGAGCTACAATGAGCAGTTCTTC. Encoded protein: CAWSVGSYNEQFF.

This chain links TRBV2 with TRBJ2-7; TRBD1 might be the D (6 bases). CDR3 size: 13 residues. V lost 6 bases and J lost 0, with 9 bases in between. Germline values: CDR1 SNHLY, CDR2 FYNNEI. The CDR3 nucleotides are TGTGCCAGCAGGTTGGACAGCTCCTACGAGCAGTACTTC. Its translation is CASRLDSSYEQYF.

The chain joins TRBV4-2 to TRBJ2-1, with 14 bases lining up with TRBD2. V shed 0 bases, J shed 7 bases, and the junction held 11 bases outside the gene matches. The CDR3 sequence is 19 residues long. From germline, CDR1 is LGHNA and CDR2 YNFKEQ. In DNA form, the CDR3 reads TGTGCCAGCAGCCAAGATAAGAGAAACAGACTAGCGGGGGGGAATGAGCAGTTCTTC. This sequence encodes CASSQDKRNRLAGGNEQFF.

The chain couples TRBV14 to TRBJ2-5; 7 nucleotides agree with TRBD2. The CDR3 consists of 18 residues. With 0 bases clipped from V and 5 bases from J, the junction kept 15 bases outside the gene matches. CDR1 SGHDN and CDR2 FVKESK come from the germline V gene. Written as DNA, the CDR3 is TGTGCCAGCAGCCAAGAGGGTTCGCCTAGCGGATCGGGGGAGACCCAGTACTTC. It yields the protein CASSQEGSPSGSGETQYF.

V gene TRBV5-4 combines with J gene TRBJ2-7, with D perhaps matching TRBD2 (7 bases). This CDR3 spans 16 amino acids. V was shortened by 3 bases and J by 1 base, with 17 bases between the two germline ends. CDR1 SGHNT and CDR2 YYREEE come from the germline V gene (reference sequence). The CDR3 DNA reads as TGTGCCAGCAGCTCTTACCGGGGGGCTTTGTCCTACGAGCAGTACTTC. It encodes CASSSYRGALSYEQYF.

The chain links TRBV7-8 to TRBJ1-1; 7 bases line up with TRBD1. The CDR3 runs to 17 residues. V lost 5 bases and J lost 1; bases outside the gene matches: 13. The germline V gene has CDR1 SGHVS and CDR2 FQNEAQ. The CDR3 loop is CASSPRDRANWNTEAFF. CDR3 sequence (DNA): TGTGCCAGCAGCCCCCGGGACAGAGCTAACTGGAACACTGAAGCTTTCTTT.

The CDR3 reads CASSLGTGGPGELFF. The DNA for the CDR3 is TGTGCCAGCAGCTTGGGGACAGGGGGCCCCGGGGAGCTGTTTTTT. The chain has TRBV7-6 and TRBJ2-2, with 12 bases matching TRBD1. Losses at the gene ends were 3 bases for V and 6 bases for J; bases not matched to a gene: 2. There are 15 residues in the CDR3. Germline CDR1 is SGHVS and CDR2 is FNYEAQ.

This clone appeared a single time. The chain is built from TRBV6-6 and TRBJ2-7; TRBD2 matches at 8 bases. Germline trimming cut 6 bases from V and 1 base from J; bases unmatched to any gene: 8. CDR1 and CDR2 (germline): MNHNY, SVGAGI (reference sequence). The CDR3 has 15 residues. The CDR3 coding sequence is TGTGCCAGCAGGGCCAGGGCGGGGGGTTCCTACGAGCAGTACTTC. This gives the protein CASRARAGGSYEQYF.

The J gene is TRBJ2-3, the V gene TRBV4-1; D is possibly TRBD2 (6 bases). The length of the CDR3 is 16 residues. The ends were cut back, 4 bases at V and 9 bases at J, with 23 bases in the middle. CDR1 and CDR2 from the germline V gene are MGHRA and YSYEKL. The CDR3 nucleotides read TGCGCCAGCAGCCTGCTGGGTGGAGGATACGCGGGAACGCAGTATTTT. It encodes CASSLLGGGYAGTQYF.

This clone was detected once. V and J are TRBV2 and TRBJ2-7; 10 bases align to TRBD1. The CDR3 has 17 amino acids. With V trimmed by 1 base and J by 1 base, 7 bases remained unmatched. Per germline, CDR1 SNHLY and CDR2 FYNNEI. As DNA, the CDR3 is TGTGCCAGCAGTGAAGTGGCCCCGGGACAGGGGTCCTACGAGCAGTACTTC. Translated: CASSEVAPGQGSYEQYF. The whole variable domain, filled in from reference TRBV2 and TRBJ2-7, reads EPEVTQTPSHQVTQMGQEVILRCVPISNHLYFYWYRQILGQKVEFLVSFYNNEISEKSEIFDDQFSVERPDGSNFTLKIRSTKLEDSAMYFCASSEVAPGQGSYEQYFGPGTRLTVT.

This chain connects TRBV5-1 to TRBJ1-1; 8 bases line up with TRBD1. The V segment lost 0 bases and the J segment 4 bases; nucleotides outside the gene matches: 2. Germline lookup yields CDR1 SGHRS and CDR2 YFSETQ. This CDR3 region has 14 residues. The CDR3 nucleotides read TGCGCCAGCAGCTTGGTGACAGGGGCCACTGAAGCTTTCTTT. Its protein product is CASSLVTGATEAFF.